Presented here are 9 T cell receptor beta chains from one specimen sequenced in a study of PD-L1 blockade in urothelial cancer. The repertoire was sequenced with immunoSEQ multiplex PCR; TCRdb's copy has only in-frame clones and lacks some. This sample yields about 72,000 clones, of which around 86% are seen a single time; under 15% belongs to the top ten. Time point indicated: pretreatment peripheral blood. The source was PBMCs, collected around atezolizumab (anti-PD-L1) treatment. These TCRs come from a man between 60 and 75 years old with urothelial cancer.

This clone was found many times. This chain joins TRBV7-9 and TRBJ1-2; the match to TRBD1 covers 7 bases. Germline CDR1 reads SEHNR; CDR2 reads FQNEAQ (reference sequence). Trimming cost V 4 bases and J 5 bases; bases outside gene matches: 4. This CDR3 region has 13 residues. The CDR3 region has the DNA TGTGCCAGCAGCTCAGGACAGGTTTATGGCTACACCTTC. It is translated as CASSSGQVYGYTF.

This clone showed up just once. V gene TRBV12-1 combines with J gene TRBJ1-1. TRBV12-1 is marked as a pseudogene. The CDR3 is 16 residues long. The CDR3 DNA reads as TGTGCCAGCCCGACAACCCAGGCCGGGGGAGTAACTGAAGCTTTCTTT. This sequence encodes CASPTTQAGGVTEAFF.

The genes are TRBV7-2 and TRBJ2-1, with 8 bases lining up with TRBD1. CDR1 and CDR2 from the germline V gene are SGHTA and FQGNSA. Trimming took 5 bases from V and 12 from J; bases not matched to a gene: 15. The CDR3 is 15 amino acids. This chain's CDR3 is CASSLRQGPRGRQFF. The CDR3 bases are TGTGCCAGCAGCCTAAGACAGGGGCCAAGGGGGAGGCAGTTCTTC.

The chain recombines TRBV7-2 with TRBJ2-5; 10 bases map to TRBD2. Germline CDR1 SGHTA, CDR2 FQGNSA. Unmatched junction bases numbered 4, after V lost 5 bases and J lost 1 base. This CDR3 has 15 amino acids. The CDR3 DNA sequence: TGTGCCAGCAGCCCATGGACTAGCGGCCAAGAGACCCAGTACTTC. Protein sequence: CASSPWTSGQETQYF.

This chain joins TRBV6-6 and TRBJ1-6, with D possibly TRBD1 on 5 matching bases. V dropped 7 bases and J dropped 8 bases, with 12 bases sitting between them. Germline-derived CDR1 and CDR2 are MNHNY and SVGAGI (reference sequence). The CDR3 extends over 13 amino acids. Written as DNA, the CDR3 is TGTGCCAGCAAAGACATAGGGGATTCACCCCTCCACTTT. It is translated as CASKDIGDSPLHF.

This clone appeared a single time. The chain is built from TRBV9 and TRBJ2-3; the match to TRBD1 covers 7 bases. The germline V gene has CDR1 SGDLS and CDR2 YYNGEE. This CDR3 comprises 16 residues. J gave up 3 bases and V 2 bases, and 9 bases lay outside the gene matches. CDR3 loop: CASSVAGTVITDTQYF. CDR3 sequence (DNA): TGTGCCAGCAGCGTTGCCGGGACAGTAATTACAGATACGCAGTATTTT.

V gene TRBV5-4 combines with J gene TRBJ2-1; TRBD2 aligns across 11 bases. The ends lost 4 bases at V and 8 bases at J; junction bases unmatched: 14. This CDR3 has 17 residues. CDR1 and CDR2 (germline): SGHNT, YYREEE (reference sequence). Written as DNA, the CDR3 is TGTGCCAGCAGCCAACAGAAGATAGCGGGGGGGCTCGATGAGCAGTTCTTC. It is translated as CASSQQKIAGGLDEQFF. Full variable domain (rest looked up from reference TRBV5-4 and TRBJ2-1): ETGVTQSPTHLIKTRGQQVTLRCSSQSGHNTVSWYQQALGQGPQFIFQYYREEENGRGNFPPRFSGLQFPNYSSELNVNALELDDSALYLCASSQQKIAGGLDEQFFGPGTRLTVL.

The rearrangement joins TRBV27 to TRBJ1-2; D is unclear. The CDR3 contains 14 residues. Trimming took off 5 bases at V and 4 bases at J, with 14 bases between the two ends. Germline CDR1 reads MNHEY; CDR2 reads SMNVEV (reference sequence). This CDR3 is CASSPGRELYGYTF. The CDR3 nucleotides read TGTGCCAGCAGTCCCGGACGGGAACTCTATGGCTACACCTTC.

For the CDR3, the DNA is TGTGCCAGCAGCTTAGGATACGGAAACATTCAGTACTTC. Its translation is CASSLGYGNIQYF. V gene TRBV11-3 combines with J gene TRBJ2-4, with D hard to call. Germline assignment: CDR1 SGHNT and CDR2 YENEEA. Trimming cost V 1 base and J 6 bases, with 7 bases left between them. The CDR3 is 13 amino acids.